These 20 T cell receptor beta chains were all obtained from the same sample, sequenced in a study of molecular identifiers for immune sequencing clone quantification. TCRdb re-analysed the PCR reads in MiXCR, keeping a single row per CDR3 protein. The repertoire holds some 320,000 distinct CDR3 sequences, with 20% to 25% as singletons. Sequenced input: naive CD8+ T cells from blood, with Jurkat cell RNA spiked in. Subset in this sample: FACS-sorted CD8+CD4-CCR7+CD45RA+ naive T cells. The receptors come from a human donor in good health. Some libraries in this study had Jurkat cell RNA spiked in.

The chain joins TRBV19 to TRBJ2-7; the D gene is possibly TRBD2 (6 bases). The CDR3 spans 12 residues. Trimming stripped 5 bases from V and 5 bases from J, with 10 bases between. Germline V gives CDR1 LNHDA, CDR2 SQIVND (reference sequence). The CDR3, as DNA: TGTGCCAGTAGTCGGGGGAACCACGAGCAGTACTTC. It codes for CASSRGNHEQYF.

This clonotype was seen only a few times. A junction boundary mismatches the germline segment, possibly from a read error. DNA for the CDR3: TGTGCCAGCAGGTTAGGGACAGGTCATGGCTACACCTTC. Its protein product is CASRLGTGHGYTF. V gene TRBV12-3 or TRBV12-4 combines with J gene TRBJ1-2, with TRBD1 matching over 8 bases. The CDR3 covers 13 residues.

This clonotype came up many times. J is TRBJ1-1 and V is TRBV5-1; D is unclear. The V and J ends lost 5 bases and 1 base respectively, with 12 bases between them. The CDR3 extends over 14 amino acids. The germline V gene has CDR1 SGHRS and CDR2 YFSETQ. The CDR3 DNA sequence: TGCGCCAGCAGGTCGGGCGGGCCGAACACTGAAGCTTTCTTT. Amino acid sequence: CASRSGGPNTEAFF.

A note on this clonotype: This could be a read error, since a much larger clone is one nucleotide away. The conserved phenylalanine or tryptophan is not found at the CDR3 terminus, so this likely reflects a read error. The V call is TRBV4-3, the J call TRBJ2-7, with 9 bases lining up with TRBD1. Germline loops: CDR1 LGHNA, CDR2 YSLEER. V shed 2 bases and J 3 bases; nucleotides not matched to a gene: 2. The CDR3 runs to 14 residues. CDR3 bases: TGCGCCAGCAGCCAAACGGGACAGGGCTACGAGCAGTACTAC. It yields the protein CASSQTGQGYEQYY.

This clonotype was seen a handful of times. This sequence joins TRBV6-2 or TRBV6-3 and TRBJ1-5; 8 bases map to TRBD1. From germline, CDR1 is MNHEY and CDR2 SVGEGT. The CDR3 totals 18 residues. Trimming took 7 bases from V and 4 from J; bases not matched to a gene: 18. CDR3 in DNA: TGTGCCAGCATCGAAAACCACCACCAGGGGGCGAAGAATCAGCCCCAGCATTTT. It specifies CASIENHHQGAKNQPQHF.

This clonotype was found a few times. The chain employs TRBV6-2 or TRBV6-3 and TRBJ2-4, with D perhaps TRBD2 (5 bases). CDR3 length equals 16 residues. V lost 7 bases and J 1 base, leaving 17 bases between the germline ends. Germline CDR1 MNHEY, CDR2 SVGEGT. CDR3 sequence (DNA): TGTGCCAGCACCGAGGGCGGTGGCGGGGCCAAAAACATTCAGTACTTC. Its translation is CASTEGGGGAKNIQYF.

To note about this clonotype: A clone one base away is much larger, so this may be a read error. V and J are TRBV25-1 and TRBJ2-7, with D perhaps assigned TRBD1 or TRBD2 (5 bases each). V lost 4 bases to trimming and J lost 2 bases, with 12 bases between them. The CDR3 consists of 14 residues. Germline V gene sequence: CDR1 MGHDK, CDR2 SYGVNS. DNA for the CDR3: TGTGCCAGCAGTGGAGGGGACGTCCCCTACGAGCAGTACTTC. Translated, it gives CASSGGDVPYEQYF.

The table lists this clonotype with a few counts. The chain carries TRBV30 and TRBJ2-1, with D tentatively TRBD2 (5 bases). This CDR3 comprises 12 residues. With 3 bases removed from V and 9 bases from J, the gap between germline ends came to 12 bases. Germline V gene data show CDR1 as GTSNPN and CDR2 as SVGIG (reference sequence). The CDR3 DNA sequence: TGTGCCTGGAGCCCCGTAAGCGGTGAGCAGTTCTTC. This codes for CAWSPVSGEQFF.

This clonotype was detected once. This sequence may be a read error, since a much larger clone differs from it by one base. This chain joins TRBV5-6 and TRBJ1-4; weak D call: TRBD1 (5 bases). Germline V lookup: CDR1 SGHDT, CDR2 YYEEEE. This CDR3 spans 16 amino acids. V was clipped by 6 bases and J by 0 bases, with 15 bases between them. CDR3 sequence reads: CASTMRGFTTNEKLFF. Written as DNA, the CDR3 is TGTGCCAGCACCATGAGGGGTTTTACAACTAATGAAAAACTGTTTTTT. Looking up the rest from reference TRBV5-6 and TRBJ1-4 gives the full variable domain: DAGVTQSPTHLIKTRGQQVTLRCSPKSGHDTVSWYQQALGQGPQFIFQYYEEEERQRGNFPDRFSGHQFPNYSSELNVNALLLGDSALYLCASTMRGFTTNEKLFFGSGTQLSVL.

Note on this clonotype: Given a much more abundant clone one base away, this may be a read error. It is likely a read error, because the conserved phenylalanine at the end of the CDR3 is missing. J is TRBJ2-7 and V is TRBV5-1; TRBD1 agrees at 9 bases. CDR3 length equals 16 residues. The ends lost 0 bases at V and 0 bases at J; junction bases unmatched: 4. The germline V gene encodes CDR1 SGHRS and CDR2 YFSETQ. CDR3 DNA: TGCGCCAGCAGCTTGGCCCCGACAGGGGGCTCCTACGAGCAGTACCTC. This codes for CASSLAPTGGSYEQYL.

Of note for this clonotype: The junction and the germline gene differ at one end; a read error may be behind it. The CDR3 reads CASSQDSNAWTRAEF. The CDR3 DNA follows: TGCGCCAGCAGCCAAGATTCCAATGCTTGGACGCGAGCGGAGTTC. The chain couples TRBV4-3 to TRBJ2-5; D possibly corresponds to TRBD2 (5 bases). The CDR3 length is 15 residues. Germline CDR1 LGHNA, CDR2 YSLEER.

The table lists this clonotype with a few counts. This chain links TRBV27 with TRBJ2-2; the match to TRBD1 covers 7 bases. Germline V gene sequence: CDR1 MNHEY, CDR2 SMNVEV (reference sequence). Trimming cost V 4 bases and J 4 bases; bases outside gene matches: 6. The length of the CDR3 is 15 residues. The CDR3 here is CASSSGDSPTGELFF. For the CDR3, the DNA is TGTGCCAGCAGTTCAGGGGACAGTCCCACCGGGGAGCTGTTTTTT.

With regard to this clonotype: Possible read error: a much larger clone is one base away. The chain employs TRBV24-1 and TRBJ2-1, with D possibly being TRBD1 or TRBD2 (5 bases each). Germline V gene sequence: CDR1 KGHDR, CDR2 SFDVKD. The CDR3 totals 13 residues. The CDR3 is CATSPGSRNERFF. The CDR3 DNA sequence: TGTGCCACCAGTCCAGGGAGTCGCAATGAGCGGTTCTTC.

The chain is built from TRBV3-1 and TRBJ2-7, with 14 positions matching TRBD2. V dropped 1 base and J dropped 5; count of bases not matched to a gene: 10. This CDR3 has 18 amino acids. Per the germline V gene, CDR1 is LGHDT and CDR2 is YNNKEL (reference sequence). The CDR3 protein is CASSQANKGTSGSHEQYF. The CDR3, as DNA: TGTGCCAGCAGCCAAGCGAACAAGGGGACTAGCGGGAGCCACGAGCAGTACTTC.

This clonotype was detected ten times or more. The chain is built from TRBV7-2 and TRBJ2-7; possibly TRBD1 for D (6 bases). The CDR3 consists of 15 residues. The V end lost 4 bases, the J end lost 2 bases, and 15 bases lay between the germline ends. Per germline, CDR1 SGHTA and CDR2 FQGNSA. This CDR3 is CASSSGHMGAYEQYF. DNA of the CDR3: TGTGCCAGCAGCTCGGGACATATGGGCGCCTACGAGCAGTACTTC.

This rearrangement joins TRBV10-3 to TRBJ2-7; 7 positions agree with TRBD1. Germline V lookup: CDR1 ENHRY, CDR2 SYGVKD. J lost 1 base, V lost 3 bases, and 3 bases had no gene match. CDR3 size: 14 residues. CDR3 sequence reads: CAISDPDRSYEQYF. The CDR3 DNA reads as TGTGCCATCAGTGACCCGGACAGGTCCTACGAGCAGTACTTC.

In regard to this clonotype: Germline is not matched at one junction end, which may reflect a read error. The gene calls are TRBV3-1 and TRBJ2-1, with 7 bases lining up with TRBD1. CDR3 length: 15 amino acids. CDR1 is LGHDT and CDR2 is YNNKEL in the germline V gene (reference sequence). The CDR3 loop is CASSQGTDRYNEQFF. As DNA, the CDR3 is TGCGCCAGCAGCCAAGGGACAGACAGATACAATGAGCAGTTCTTC.

This clonotype was detected a few times. V gene TRBV7-2 combines with J gene TRBJ2-1; unclear D gene. V dropped 5 bases and J dropped 8 bases, with 16 bases sitting between them. CDR3 size: 14 residues. Germline V gene sequence: CDR1 SGHTA, CDR2 FQGNSA. CDR3 loop: CASSLLGLTDEQFF. In nucleotides, the CDR3 is TGTGCCAGCAGCCTCTTAGGGCTGACGGATGAGCAGTTCTTC.

A word on this clonotype: A much larger clonotype is one base distant, so this may be a read error. This CDR3 is missing its conserved last phenylalanine or tryptophan, likely due to a read error. The rearrangement joins TRBV9 to TRBJ1-5; possible D gene TRBD1, 6 bases. The CDR3 consists of 13 residues. The V gene lost 3 bases and the J gene lost 6 bases, with 10 bases spanning the gap. Looked up from germline, CDR1 is SGDLS and CDR2 is YYNGEE. The chain's CDR3 is CASSEGGTQPQHL. CDR3 bases: TGTGCCAGCAGCGAGGGGGGGACTCAGCCCCAGCATCTT.

As for this clonotype: This could be a read error, since a much larger clone is one nucleotide away. This chain uses TRBV6-2 or TRBV6-3 with TRBJ1-1; D might be TRBD1 (5 bases). This CDR3 spans 13 amino acids. Germline CDR1 and CDR2: MNHEY and SVGEGT. DNA of the CDR3: TGTGCCAGCGGTTACGGGGCAGGGACTGAAGCTTTCTTT. Translated, it gives CASGYGAGTEAFF.